A single sample is the source of the 14 T cell receptor beta chains below, sequenced in a study of metastatic and nonmetastatic thyroid tumors (TCRdb year 2020). No treatment had been received by any patient before thyroid surgery. The library came from PCR. Sequencing was performed on an Illumina HiSeq 4000. TCRdb reprocessing: public reads trimmed at Q25 with fastp, clones called with MiXCR, in-frame beta chains kept. Across this sample there are tens of thousands of clones, with roughly 30% seen only once. Roughly a third of the sample is taken by the ten largest. Sample: blood. These receptors were obtained from a female donor with papillary thyroid cancer or a benign thyroid nodule (not recorded which). Some clones in this sample may be carry-over from other donors' samples.

This clone was seen ten or more times. The V and J genes are TRBV5-4 and TRBJ1-2; weak D call: TRBD1 (6 bases). This CDR3 is built from 16 residues. V dropped 0 bases and J dropped 3 bases, with 15 bases sitting between them. Germline-derived CDR1 and CDR2 are SGHNT and YYREEE (reference sequence). The CDR3 nucleotides are TGTGCCAGCAGCTTGGATCCGGGGGCGGCAGACTATGGCTACACCTTC. It yields the protein CASSLDPGAADYGYTF.

The table lists this clone with many counts. The genes are TRBV24-1 and TRBJ2-5; D is unclear. This CDR3 has 12 amino acids. The germline V gene has CDR1 KGHDR and CDR2 SFDVKD. V lost 4 bases and J lost 2, with 4 bases in between. The DNA for the CDR3 is TGTGCCACCAGTGACAGTCAAGAGACCCAGTACTTC. Translated: CATSDSQETQYF.

The chain couples TRBV6-4 to TRBJ2-3; possibly TRBD2 for D (6 bases). The V end was cut by 0 bases, the J end by 1 base, with 8 bases between. The germline V gene has CDR1 MRHNA and CDR2 SNTAGT. The CDR3 is 15 residues long. Written as DNA, the CDR3 is TGTGCCAGCAGTGACTCGGCTAGCGGCACAGATACGCAGTATTTT. The encoded protein is CASSDSASGTDTQYF.

This clone was seen many times. The chain recombines TRBV4-2 with TRBJ2-3; either TRBD1 or TRBD2 may fit D (6 bases each). Per germline, CDR1 LGHNA and CDR2 YNFKEQ. Trimming cost V 4 bases and J 5 bases, with 19 bases left between them. The CDR3 runs 16 residues. The DNA of the CDR3 is TGTGCCAGCAGCCCGGGGGCGACTGGGCTGGAAGATACGCAGTATTTT. It is translated as CASSPGATGLEDTQYF.

This clone has ten or more counts. The gene calls are TRBV27 and TRBJ1-5; tentatively, D is TRBD1 (5 bases). The ends were cut back, 5 bases at V and 0 bases at J, with 17 bases in the middle. The CDR3 has 17 residues. The germline CDR1 and CDR2 sequences are MNHEY and SMNVEV (reference sequence). The CDR3 DNA sequence: TGTGCCAGCAGTGCCCGCAGGGCGACCTATAGCAATCAGCCCCAGCATTTT. Residues: CASSARRATYSNQPQHF.

The chain links TRBV4-2 to TRBJ1-4, with 7 bases fitting TRBD1. The length of the CDR3 is 15 residues. CDR1 and CDR2 (germline): LGHNA, YNFKEQ. V was pared by 3 bases and J by 8 bases, with 9 bases of the junction left unmatched. Here the CDR3 DNA reads TGTGCCAGCAGCCAGGCCGACAGGGAGGCGGAAAAACTGTTTTTT. Translating gives CASSQADREAEKLFF.

This chain connects TRBV4-3 to TRBJ2-5; D is undetermined. CDR1 is LGHNA and CDR2 is YSLEER in the germline V gene. The V and J ends lost 1 base and 4 bases respectively, with 7 bases between them. The CDR3 covers 13 residues. CDR3 sequence (DNA): TGCGCCAGCAGCCAAGTGGGTTCAGAGACCCAGTACTTC. Amino acids: CASSQVGSETQYF.

This clone was seen at least ten times. This chain links TRBV5-6 with TRBJ2-7; 8 nucleotides line up with TRBD2. V shed 3 bases and J 4 bases; nucleotides not matched to a gene: 9. The CDR3 has 15 residues. Germline-derived CDR1 and CDR2 are SGHDT and YYEEEE. For the CDR3, the DNA is TGTGCCAGCAGCTCTTCAACGGGAGGGCCGTACGAGCAGTACTTC. It codes for CASSSSTGGPYEQYF.

The chain links TRBV13 to TRBJ2-1; no clear D gene. Trimming left V 1 base short and J 9 bases short, with 4 bases between. The CDR3 loop spans 11 amino acids. CDR1 is PRHDT, CDR2 FYEKMQ, per germline (reference sequence). The DNA of the CDR3 is TGTGCCAGCAGCTTAGAGCGTGAGCAGTTCTTC. This codes for CASSLEREQFF.

This clone came up a few times. The V gene is TRBV6-6, the J gene TRBJ1-1; 7 nucleotides match TRBD1. The CDR3 is made up of 15 amino acids. CDR1 and CDR2 (germline): MNHNY, SVGAGI (reference sequence). The CDR3 region is CGSRLQGSVNTEAFF. The CDR3 nucleotides are TGTGGCAGTAGGTTACAGGGGTCGGTGAACACTGAAGCTTTCTTT.

This clone was recorded at least ten times. The CDR3 DNA reads TGTGCCAGCGGGGGCTTGGACTATGGCTACACCTTC. Residues: CASGGLDYGYTF. The chain recombines TRBV19 with TRBJ1-2; D is perhaps TRBD1 (6 bases). CDR3 length equals 12 residues. The V and J ends lost 9 bases and 3 bases respectively, with 11 bases between them. Germline V gives CDR1 LNHDA, CDR2 SQIVND (reference sequence).

The V gene is TRBV20-1, the J gene TRBJ2-1; TRBD2 aligns across 7 bases. The length of the CDR3 is 15 residues. V was clipped by 0 bases and J by 9 bases; unmatched bases: 11. The germline CDR1 and CDR2 sequences are DFQATT and SNEGSKA (reference sequence). CDR3 coding DNA: TGCAGTGCTAGAGACCCCCGGGGGGTCTCCATTGAGCAGTTCTTC. Protein sequence: CSARDPRGVSIEQFF.

This clone has a single count. The CDR3 sequence is CASSLGPGGDTQYF. CDR3 coding DNA: TGTGCCAGCAGCTTGGGCCCTGGCGGAGATACGCAGTATTTT. The rearrangement uses TRBV11-2 and TRBJ2-3, with D unclear. Trimming took 3 bases from V and 5 from J, leaving 12 bases between them. This CDR3 region has 14 residues. Germline assignment: CDR1 SGHAT and CDR2 FQNNGV.

At least ten counts were recorded for this clone. The chain joins TRBV28 to TRBJ1-5; weak D call: TRBD1 (5 bases). Trimming left V 4 bases short and J 5 bases short, with 18 bases between. The CDR3 has 16 residues. CDR1 and CDR2 from the germline V gene are MDHEN and SYDVKM. CDR3 residues: CASSWGVELPYQPQHF. CDR3 DNA sequence: TGTGCCAGCAGTTGGGGGGTGGAACTACCTTATCAGCCCCAGCATTTT.